The clone carrying this T cell receptor (beta chain) was seen many times. Arm-PCR of CDR3 regions with iRepertoire HTBI primers generated TCR beta libraries. TCRdb reprocessed the multiplex PCR reads with MiXCR, giving one entry per CDR3 protein. The data show over 200,000 distinct CDR3 sequences, with 18% seen just once and around 13% held by the top ten. This sample is part of a study of regulatory T cells in long-lasting Graves disease. The CDR3 is 12 amino acids. Trimming stripped 4 bases from V and 8 bases from J, with 11 bases between. Per germline, CDR1 DFQATT and CDR2 SNEGSKA (reference sequence). Noted time point: newly diagnosed GD, antithyroid drugs for less than 3 months. There was RNA extracted from PBMCs, and the TCR library was made from it. The sample also formed part of further work on T cells in Graves' hyperthyroidism and ophthalmopathy. As reported in that work: The authors deemed Graves' hyperthyroidism stable absent ophthalmopathy progression within 18 months.

The sample was peripheral blood mononuclear cells (PBMCs), taken at new diagnosis, from a patient treated with antithyroid drugs. This TCR was sampled from a woman in her 30s with Graves disease. The chain links TRBV20-1 to TRBJ1-4; D uncertain. The CDR3, as DNA: TGCAGTGCTATGGGAATGAGGGAAAAACTGTTTTTT. Translated, it gives CSAMGMREKLFF.